This T cell receptor beta chain appears in the sequencing data of a study of cytomegalovirus exposure and HLA in healthy donors. Points from the study as a whole: According to reports, the classifier identified cytomegalovirus status with high specificity and sensitivity. Prior analysis indicated that the majority of TCR beta V segments exhibited productivity approximately 90% or approximately 30% of the time.

As to this clone: Antigen unknown.

Both 60 Vbeta primers and 13 Jbeta primers went into the PCR. Sequenced by immunoSEQ multiplex PCR; TCRdb stores in-frame clones only, minus some. Among 100,000 to 150,000 clones listed, about 83% were seen once. Sequencing input: PBMCs. The TCR comes from a woman in her 40s in good health and CMV-seropositive.

The CDR3 sequence: CASSVAPGQGGETQYF. CDR3 nucleotides: TGTGCCAGCAGCGTAGCCCCTGGGCAGGGTGGAGAGACCCAGTACTTC. The chain recombines TRBV9 with TRBJ2-5, with D possibly being TRBD1 (5 bases). The CDR3 has 16 amino acids. Looked up from germline, CDR1 is SGDLS and CDR2 is YYNGEE. V was shortened by 0 bases and J by 4 bases, with 16 bases between the two germline ends.